This passage covers 30 T cell receptor beta chains from one sample sequenced in a study of lymphopenia after photon versus proton radiotherapy. Sequenced by immunoSEQ multiplex PCR; TCRdb stores in-frame clones only, minus some. Of over 25,000 clones listed, roughly 90% are singletons. The starting material was peripheral blood, obtained from a patient treated with photon-based radiotherapy. These receptors came from a woman between 45 and 65 years old with cholangiocarcinoma.

This clone was seen only once. The chain uses TRBV11-2 and TRBJ1-5, with a weak D call TRBD1 (6 bases). The V gene lost 5 bases and the J gene lost 4 bases, with 15 bases spanning the gap. CDR1 is SGHAT and CDR2 is FQNNGV in the germline V gene. The CDR3 is 15 residues long. CDR3 coding DNA: TGTGCCAGCAGCCAAGGGGGGGGCTCAAATCAGCCCCAGCATTTT. Protein product: CASSQGGGSNQPQHF.

The chain carries TRBV7-2 and TRBJ2-2; no firm D call. CDR1 and CDR2 (germline): SGHTA, FQGNSA. The CDR3 sequence is 15 residues long. Trimming took off 2 bases at V and 0 bases at J, with 7 bases between the two ends. Here the CDR3 reads CASSLTMSNTGELFF. The CDR3 DNA follows: TGTGCCAGCAGCTTAACTATGTCGAACACCGGGGAGCTGTTTTTT.

The CDR3 DNA follows: TGTGCCAGCAGCCCATTTTTGGGCGGCATTGGAAACACCATATATTTT. Translating it yields CASSPFLGGIGNTIYF. The gene calls are TRBV5-6 and TRBJ1-3; unclear D gene. V gave up 4 bases and J gave up 3 bases, with 17 bases separating them. This CDR3 is built from 16 residues. Germline CDR1 is SGHDT and CDR2 is YYEEEE.

This clone has a single count. This chain connects TRBV4-1 to TRBJ1-3; D is possibly TRBD1 (5 bases). Germline CDR1 reads MGHRA; CDR2 reads YSYEKL. Deletions cut 4 bases from V and 3 bases from J, with 16 bases between. This CDR3 spans 16 amino acids. In DNA, the CDR3 is TGCGCCAGCAGCCCCGACTGGGGCAGCCTTGGAAACACCATATATTTT. Its translation: CASSPDWGSLGNTIYF.

This clone was recorded only once. The chain joins TRBV29-1 to TRBJ2-5; no clear D gene. Trimming left V 3 bases short and J 6 bases short, with 11 bases between. Looked up from germline, CDR1 is SQVTM and CDR2 is ANQGSEA. This CDR3 is 12 amino acids long. The CDR3 DNA reads as TGCAGCGTTGACACCCCCAGGCAGACCCAGTACTTC. Amino acids: CSVDTPRQTQYF.

This clone was detected only once. The genes are TRBV5-8 and TRBJ1-6, with D uncertain. V lost 4 bases and J 8 bases, leaving 4 bases between the germline ends. This CDR3 has 11 amino acids. Germline loops: CDR1 SGHTS, CDR2 YDEGEE. The CDR3 sequence: CASSPDSPLHF. The CDR3 DNA is TGTGCCAGCAGCCCTGATTCACCCCTCCACTTT. Filled out from reference TRBV5-8 and TRBJ1-6, the complete variable domain reads EAGVTQSPTHLIKTRGQQATLRCSPISGHTSVYWYQQALGLGLQFLLWYDEGEERNRGNFPPRFSGRQFPNYSSELNVNALELEDSALYLCASSPDSPLHFGNGTRLTVT.

The J gene is TRBJ2-2, the V gene TRBV5-1; D is uncertain. The CDR3 length is 14 residues. V lost 4 bases, J lost 4 bases, and 11 bases lay in between. CDR1 and CDR2 (germline): SGHRS, YFSETQ. CDR3 sequence reads: CASSMGSTTGELFF. As DNA, the CDR3 is TGCGCCAGCAGCATGGGGTCTACCACCGGGGAGCTGTTTTTT.

The V call is TRBV30, the J call TRBJ1-1; D gene ambiguous. Trimming took 7 bases from V and 1 from J, leaving 7 bases between them. CDR3 length: 11 residues. Germline CDR1 and CDR2: GTSNPN and SVGIG (reference sequence). CDR3 nucleotides: TGTGCCTCATCGCAGAACACTGAAGCTTTCTTT. Translation gives CASSQNTEAFF. Full variable domain (remainder filled in from reference TRBV30 and TRBJ1-1): SQTIHQWPATLVQPVGSPLSLECTVEGTSNPNLYWYRQAAGRGLQLLFYSVGIGQISSEVPQNLSASRPQDRQFILSSKKLLLSDSGFYLCASSQNTEAFFGQGTRLTVV.

This chain uses TRBV19 with TRBJ2-3, with D possibly TRBD2 on 7 matching bases. The length of the CDR3 is 17 residues. Per the germline V gene, CDR1 is LNHDA and CDR2 is SQIVND (reference sequence). V lost 7 bases and J lost 0, with 20 bases in between. The CDR3 region is CASKSSAGGPSTDTQYF. CDR3 coding DNA: TGTGCCAGTAAATCCTCGGCCGGGGGGCCGAGCACAGATACGCAGTATTTT. The variable domain in full, with the rest retrieved from reference TRBV19 and TRBJ2-3, is DGGITQSPKYLFRKEGQNVTLSCEQNLNHDAMYWYRQDPGQGLRLIYYSQIVNDFQKGDIAEGYSVSREKKESFPLTVTSAQKNPTAFYLCASKSSAGGPSTDTQYFGPGTRLTVL.

The V call is TRBV7-9, the J call TRBJ2-7, with 8 nucleotides matching TRBD1. The V and J ends lost 3 bases and 6 bases, in that order; junction bases with no gene match: 7. The germline CDR1 and CDR2 sequences are SEHNR and FQNEAQ (reference sequence). CDR3 size: 14 residues. The CDR3 protein is CASSFGTGRGEQYF. The DNA for the CDR3 is TGTGCCAGCAGCTTTGGGACAGGCCGAGGCGAGCAGTACTTC.

This clone was picked up one time. The chain employs TRBV5-6 and TRBJ1-2, with D uncertain. CDR3 length: 11 amino acids. V was shortened by 3 bases and J by 7 bases, with 7 bases between the two germline ends. Germline V gene lookup returns CDR1 SGHDT and CDR2 YYEEEE. The CDR3 DNA follows: TGTGCCAGCAGCTGGGTAGCTGGCTACACCTTC. This codes for CASSWVAGYTF.

The chain has TRBV27 and TRBJ2-1; a weak D match, TRBD2 (7 bases). The germline V gene encodes CDR1 MNHEY and CDR2 SMNVEV (reference sequence). This CDR3 has 15 amino acids. Trimming left V 3 bases short and J 8 bases short, with 17 bases between. CDR3 DNA sequence: TGTGCCAGCAGTTTCCTCGCTCGCGGGGGCTATGAGCAGTTCTTC. Translation gives CASSFLARGGYEQFF.

This rearrangement joins TRBV4-3 to TRBJ2-1; 10 bases match TRBD2. The CDR3 contains 17 residues. The V segment lost 0 bases and the J segment 2 bases; nucleotides outside the gene matches: 4. The germline CDR1 and CDR2 sequences are LGHNA and YSLEER. For the CDR3, the DNA is TGCGCCAGCAGCCAAGATAATAGCGGGGGGCCCTACAATGAGCAGTTCTTC. Translating gives CASSQDNSGGPYNEQFF.

The chain couples TRBV6-5 to TRBJ2-1; a weak D match, TRBD1 (5 bases). Per the germline V gene, CDR1 is MNHEY and CDR2 is SVGAGI. Trimming removed 2 bases from V and 9 bases from J, with 20 bases in between. The CDR3 has 16 residues. The CDR3 DNA reads TGTGCCAGCAGTTACGATATTGTGACCCCAAGGGGTGAGCAGTTCTTC. This sequence encodes CASSYDIVTPRGEQFF.

On this clone: At one of its ends the junction is not consistent with the germline gene, which may arise from a read error. This chain uses TRBV7-7 with TRBJ2-5; a weak D match, TRBD1 (6 bases). In germline, CDR1 is SSHAT, CDR2 FNYEAQ (reference sequence). The CDR3 is made up of 14 amino acids. CDR3 nucleotides: TGTGCTAGCAGCACAGGGACGGGTAAAGAGACCCAGTACTTC. It encodes CASSTGTGKETQYF.

The rearrangement links TRBV27 to TRBJ1-5, with D unclear. Germline CDR1 and CDR2: MNHEY and SMNVEV (reference sequence). The germline V and J ends were trimmed by 3 bases and 6 bases, with 9 bases remaining between them. The CDR3 runs to 13 residues. The CDR3 nucleotides read TGTGCCAGCAGTTTTCGGTATCGTCAGCCCCAGCATTTT. Translating it yields CASSFRYRQPQHF.

The chain carries TRBV7-8 and TRBJ2-2; tentative D call: TRBD2 (5 bases). Per germline, CDR1 SGHVS and CDR2 FQNEAQ. Trimming pared 7 bases from V and 4 bases from J, leaving 16 bases between. The CDR3 is 15 amino acids. CDR3 sequence reads: CASTPTRHVTGELFF. CDR3 nucleotides: TGTGCCAGCACCCCTACTAGACATGTCACCGGGGAGCTGTTTTTT.

The chain uses TRBV30 and TRBJ1-5, with D hard to call. This CDR3 has 13 amino acids. V shed 2 bases and J shed 5 bases, with 10 bases lying between them. Looked up from germline, CDR1 is GTSNPN and CDR2 is SVGIG (reference sequence). CDR3 region: CAWSYSAYQPQHF. The CDR3 coding sequence is TGTGCCTGGAGTTACAGCGCCTATCAGCCCCAGCATTTT. Together with reference TRBV30 and TRBJ1-5, the CDR3 gives the full variable domain: SQTIHQWPATLVQPVGSPLSLECTVEGTSNPNLYWYRQAAGRGLQLLFYSVGIGQISSEVPQNLSASRPQDRQFILSSKKLLLSDSGFYLCAWSYSAYQPQHFGDGTRLSIL.

This rearrangement joins TRBV27 to TRBJ1-6, with D possibly being TRBD1 (6 bases). Trimming removed 6 bases from V and 10 bases from J, with 22 bases in between. The V gene's germline CDR1 is MNHEY and CDR2 SMNVEV (reference sequence). CDR3 size: 16 residues. The CDR3, as DNA: TGTGCCAGCAGGCCGCGGGGCGGGGGCTCTTGGTCACCCCTCCACTTT. It specifies CASRPRGGGSWSPLHF.

This clone has only one observation. This sequence joins TRBV30 and TRBJ2-3; no clear D. CDR1 and CDR2 (germline): GTSNPN, SVGIG (reference sequence). V was cut by 0 bases and J by 1 base, with 5 bases left in between. This CDR3 comprises 13 residues. The CDR3 loop is CAWSVFGTDTQYF. CDR3 coding DNA: TGTGCCTGGAGTGTATTCGGCACAGATACGCAGTATTTT. Combining the CDR3 with reference TRBV30 and TRBJ2-3 gives the whole variable domain SQTIHQWPATLVQPVGSPLSLECTVEGTSNPNLYWYRQAAGRGLQLLFYSVGIGQISSEVPQNLSASRPQDRQFILSSKKLLLSDSGFYLCAWSVFGTDTQYFGPGTRLTVL.

This rearrangement joins TRBV30 to TRBJ1-1; D gene ambiguous. Trimming removed 0 bases from V and 3 bases from J, with 8 bases in between. The germline V gene encodes CDR1 GTSNPN and CDR2 SVGIG (reference sequence). The CDR3 is made up of 13 amino acids. The CDR3: CAWSVHGDTEAFF. In DNA form, the CDR3 reads TGTGCCTGGAGTGTACATGGGGACACTGAAGCTTTCTTT.

As to this clone: Sequence at one end of the junction differs from germline and may be a read error. The rearrangement uses TRBV15 and TRBJ2-7, with 7 positions matching TRBD1. CDR3 length: 13 residues. CDR1 LNHNV and CDR2 YYDKDF come from the germline V gene (reference sequence). The CDR3 here is CATSKQGTYGQYF. DNA of the CDR3: TGTGCCACCAGCAAACAGGGGACCTACGGGCAGTACTTC.

The genes are TRBV18 and TRBJ2-7, with 7 bases identical to TRBD1. The germline V gene encodes CDR1 KGHSH and CDR2 LQKENI. The CDR3 is made up of 16 amino acids. The trim removed 6 bases at V and 2 bases at J, leaving 13 bases unmatched. The CDR3 here is CASSSRGLASTYEQYF. DNA for the CDR3: TGTGCCAGCTCTTCAAGGGGGCTCGCCTCGACCTACGAGCAGTACTTC.

This chain links TRBV5-1 with TRBJ2-2; a weak D match, TRBD1 (6 bases). The CDR3 has 14 amino acids. Germline CDR1 SGHRS, CDR2 YFSETQ. Trimming left V 4 bases short and J 4 bases short, with 11 bases between. DNA of the CDR3: TGCGCCAGCAGCATGGGGGCTACCACCGGGGAGCTGTTTTTT. Encoded protein: CASSMGATTGELFF.

This clone is a singleton in its sample. The chain is built from TRBV19 and TRBJ1-2, with 8 nucleotides matching TRBD1. The CDR3 has 15 amino acids. The V gene end was trimmed by 3 bases and the J gene end by 4 bases; junction bases not matched to a gene: 7. Germline V gives CDR1 LNHDA, CDR2 SQIVND (reference sequence). CDR3 DNA: TGTGCCAGTAGTATCGAGACAGGGGCTACCTATGGCTACACCTTC. Its translation is CASSIETGATYGYTF.

V and J are TRBV5-4 and TRBJ2-3; 12 bases match TRBD1. The CDR3 is made up of 15 amino acids. V was clipped by 5 bases and J by 6 bases; unmatched bases: 7. Germline V gene data show CDR1 as SGHNT and CDR2 as YYREEE (reference sequence). CDR3: CASRRGQGASDTQYF. CDR3 DNA: TGTGCCAGCAGGCGGGGACAGGGGGCCTCTGATACGCAGTATTTT.

The chain combines TRBV5-6 with TRBJ2-2, with 11 positions matching TRBD1. Germline values: CDR1 SGHDT, CDR2 YYEEEE. The CDR3 spans 18 residues. V was clipped by 3 bases and J by 2 bases; unmatched bases: 9. The CDR3 region is CASSSVSGTGGNTGELFF. CDR3 in DNA: TGTGCCAGCAGCTCTGTCTCCGGGACAGGGGGAAACACCGGGGAGCTGTTTTTT.

The CDR3 region is CASSLGLELEKLFF. The CDR3 DNA reads TGCGCCAGCAGCTTGGGCCTAGAACTTGAAAAACTGTTTTTT. This chain joins TRBV5-1 and TRBJ1-4, with unresolved D. V shed 0 bases and J shed 7 bases, with 10 bases lying between them. The CDR3 runs to 14 residues. The germline V gene has CDR1 SGHRS and CDR2 YFSETQ.

The gene calls are TRBV2 and TRBJ1-5; no definite D call. This CDR3 has 14 amino acids. The V gene's germline CDR1 is SNHLY and CDR2 FYNNEI. Trimming pared 9 bases from V and 1 base from J, leaving 13 bases between. The DNA for the CDR3 is TGTGCCAGTCGGGTGCCTACGAGCAATCAGCCCCAGCATTTT. This sequence encodes CASRVPTSNQPQHF. The whole variable domain, filled in from reference TRBV2 and TRBJ1-5, reads EPEVTQTPSHQVTQMGQEVILRCVPISNHLYFYWYRQILGQKVEFLVSFYNNEISEKSEIFDDQFSVERPDGSNFTLKIRSTKLEDSAMYFCASRVPTSNQPQHFGDGTRLSIL.

J is TRBJ1-1 and V is TRBV5-6; D is uncertain. There are 11 residues in the CDR3. Trimming left V 0 bases short and J 11 bases short, with 8 bases between. The germline CDR1 and CDR2 sequences are SGHDT and YYEEEE. This CDR3 is CASSLGLTAFF. The DNA for the CDR3 is TGTGCCAGCAGCTTGGGACTGACTGCTTTCTTT.